This T cell receptor beta chain was retrieved from a study of T-cell reconstitution after alpha-beta-depleted transplantation in children. TCRbeta library construction was performed incorporating unique molecular identifiers. MiXCR was run by TCRdb on the PCR reads, yielding one entry per CDR3 protein. The repertoire holds about 640,000 distinct CDR3 sequences, with roughly 15% as singletons. This clonotype was counted many times. The germline gives CDR1 SGHTA, CDR2 FQGNSA. The CDR3 spans 13 residues. The V end was cut by 0 bases, the J end by 3 bases, with 5 bases between. Sequenced here: PBMCs from the stem cell graft donor, sampled from the stem cell graft. This clonotype was sampled from a human donor who donated a stem cell graft to a child with acute myeloid leukemia. V is TRBV7-2 and J is TRBJ1-2; no firm D call. The CDR3: CASSLARDYGYTF. CDR3 nucleotide sequence: TGTGCCAGCAGCTTAGCGCGGGACTATGGCTACACCTTC.